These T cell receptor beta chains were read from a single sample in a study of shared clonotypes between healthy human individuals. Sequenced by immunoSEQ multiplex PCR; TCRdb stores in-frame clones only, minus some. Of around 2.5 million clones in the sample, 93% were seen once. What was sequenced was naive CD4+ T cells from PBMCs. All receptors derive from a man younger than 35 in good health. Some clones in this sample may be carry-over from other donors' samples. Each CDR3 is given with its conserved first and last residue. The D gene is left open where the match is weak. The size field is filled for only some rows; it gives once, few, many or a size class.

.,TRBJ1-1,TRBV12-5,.,CASGFNTATEAFF,TGTGCTAGTGGTTTTAATACCGCCACTGAAGCTTTCTTT
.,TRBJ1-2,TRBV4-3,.,CASSQGDYGYTF,TGCGCCAGCAGCCAGGGTGACTATGGCTACACCTTC
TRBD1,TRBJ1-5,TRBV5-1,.,CASSPGQGGGSNQPQHF,TGCGCCAGCAGCCCCGGACAGGGGGGAGGCAGCAATCAGCCCCAGCATTTT
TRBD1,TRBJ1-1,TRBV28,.,CASSLRQGAMNTEAFF,TGTGCCAGCAGTTTACGACAGGGGGCCATGAACACTGAAGCTTTCTTT
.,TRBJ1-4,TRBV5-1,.,CASSRTETNEKLFF,TGCGCCAGCTCGCGGACAGAAACTAATGAAAAACTGTTTTTT
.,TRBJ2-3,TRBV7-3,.,CASSLSWADTDTQYF,TGTGCCAGCAGCTTAAGTTGGGCAGACACAGATACGCAGTATTTT
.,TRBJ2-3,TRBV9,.,CASSARGRAGDTQYF,TGTGCCAGCAGCGCCAGGGGGAGGGCGGGAGATACGCAGTATTTT
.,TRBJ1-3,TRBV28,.,CASNARNTIYF,TGTGCCAGCAATGCACGAAACACCATATATTTT
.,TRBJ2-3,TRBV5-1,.,CASSFRVGADTQYF,TGCGCCAGCAGCTTCAGGGTTGGGGCAGATACGCAGTATTTT
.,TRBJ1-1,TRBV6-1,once,CASSPAGAVNTEAFF,TGTGCCAGCAGCCCGGCGGGTGCGGTGAACACTGAAGCTTTCTTT
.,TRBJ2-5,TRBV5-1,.,CASSLGGEGKETQYF,TGCGCCAGCAGCTTAGGCGGGGAAGGCAAAGAGACCCAGTACTTC
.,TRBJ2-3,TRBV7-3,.,CASSLGLSRTDTQYF,TGTGCCAGCAGCCTGGGGCTGTCAAGGACAGATACGCAGTATTTT
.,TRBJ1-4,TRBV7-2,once,CASSLGWANEKLFF,TGTGCCAGCAGCTTAGGCTGGGCTAATGAAAAACTGTTTTTT
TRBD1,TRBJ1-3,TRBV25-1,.,CASSEYPTGTGNTIYF,TGTGCCAGCAGTGAATATCCGACAGGGACTGGAAACACCATATATTTT
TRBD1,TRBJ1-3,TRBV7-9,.,CASSLARAGGDSGNTIYF,TGTGCCAGCAGCTTAGCTAGGGCAGGGGGTGACTCTGGAAACACCATATATTTT
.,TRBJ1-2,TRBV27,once,CASSPRDTASYGYTF,TGTGCCAGCAGCCCCCGGGACACGGCGTCCTATGGCTACACCTTC
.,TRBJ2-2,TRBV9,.,CASSARESGELFF,TGTGCCAGCAGCGCTCGGGAGTCCGGGGAGCTGTTTTTT
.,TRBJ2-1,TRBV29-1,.,CSGHRETYNEQFF,TGCAGCGGCCACAGGGAAACCTACAATGAGCAGTTCTTC
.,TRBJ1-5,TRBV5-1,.,CASSLEGSQPQHF,TGCGCCAGCAGCTTGGAAGGGAGTCAGCCCCAGCATTTT
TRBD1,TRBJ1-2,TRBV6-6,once,CASSPRGNYYGYTF,TGTGCCAGCAGTCCCAGGGGGAACTACTATGGCTACACCTTC
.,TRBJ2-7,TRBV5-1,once,CASSLAAGSSYEQYF,TGCGCCAGCAGCTTGGCAGCAGGGTCCTCCTACGAGCAGTACTTC